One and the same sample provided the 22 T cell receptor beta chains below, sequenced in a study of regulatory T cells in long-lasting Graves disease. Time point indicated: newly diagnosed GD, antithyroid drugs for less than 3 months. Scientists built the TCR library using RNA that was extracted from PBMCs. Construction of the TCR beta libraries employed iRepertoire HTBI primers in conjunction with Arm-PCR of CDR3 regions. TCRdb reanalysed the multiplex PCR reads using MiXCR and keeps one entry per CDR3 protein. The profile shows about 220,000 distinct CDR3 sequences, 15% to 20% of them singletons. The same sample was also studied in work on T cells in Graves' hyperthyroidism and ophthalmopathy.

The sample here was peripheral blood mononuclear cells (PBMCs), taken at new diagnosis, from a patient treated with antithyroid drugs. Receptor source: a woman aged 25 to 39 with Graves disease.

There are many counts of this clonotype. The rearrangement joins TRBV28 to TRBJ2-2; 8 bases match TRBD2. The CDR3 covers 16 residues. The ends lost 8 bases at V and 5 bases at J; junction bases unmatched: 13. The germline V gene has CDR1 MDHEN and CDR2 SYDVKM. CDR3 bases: TGTGCCAGCGCTTTGAGCGGGAGAATAATGACCGGGGAGCTGTTTTTT. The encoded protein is CASALSGRIMTGELFF.

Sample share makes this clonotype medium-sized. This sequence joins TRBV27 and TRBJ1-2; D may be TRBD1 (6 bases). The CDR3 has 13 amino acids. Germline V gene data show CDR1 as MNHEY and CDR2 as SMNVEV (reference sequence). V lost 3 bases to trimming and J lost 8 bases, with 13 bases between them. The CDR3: CASSLGGQGGYTF. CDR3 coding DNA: TGTGCCAGCAGTTTGGGGGGGCAAGGCGGCTACACCTTC.

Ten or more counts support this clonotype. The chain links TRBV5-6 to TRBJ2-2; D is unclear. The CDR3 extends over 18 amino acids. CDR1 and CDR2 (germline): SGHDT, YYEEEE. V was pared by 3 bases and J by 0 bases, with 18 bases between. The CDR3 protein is CASSSPRLNLANTGELFF. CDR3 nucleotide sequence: TGTGCCAGCAGCTCACCGCGCTTAAACCTAGCGAACACCGGGGAGCTGTTTTTT.

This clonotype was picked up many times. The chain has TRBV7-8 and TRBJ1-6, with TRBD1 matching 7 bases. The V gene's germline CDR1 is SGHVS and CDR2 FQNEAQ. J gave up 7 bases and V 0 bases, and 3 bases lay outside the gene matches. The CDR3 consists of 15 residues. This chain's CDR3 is CASSLAQGGNSPLHF. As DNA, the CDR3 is TGTGCCAGCAGCTTAGCGCAGGGGGGGAATTCACCCCTCCACTTT.

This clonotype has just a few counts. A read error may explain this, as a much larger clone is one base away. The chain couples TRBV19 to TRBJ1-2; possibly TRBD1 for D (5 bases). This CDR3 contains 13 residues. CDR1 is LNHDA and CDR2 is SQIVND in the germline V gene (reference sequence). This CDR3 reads CASKAGARYDYTF. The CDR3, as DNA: TGTGCCAGCAAGGCCGGGGCGAGATATGACTACACCTTC. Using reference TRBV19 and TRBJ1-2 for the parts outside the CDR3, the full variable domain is DGGITQSPKYLFRKEGQNVTLSCEQNLNHDAMYWYRQDPGQGLRLIYYSQIVNDFQKGDIAEGYSVSREKKESFPLTVTSAQKNPTAFYLCASKAGARYDYTFGSGTRLTVV.

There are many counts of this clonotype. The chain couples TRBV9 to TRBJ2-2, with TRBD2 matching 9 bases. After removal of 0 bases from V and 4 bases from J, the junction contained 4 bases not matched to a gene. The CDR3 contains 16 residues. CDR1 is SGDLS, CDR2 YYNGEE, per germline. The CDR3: CASSVGAGGLTGELFF. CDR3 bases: TGTGCCAGCAGCGTAGGTGCGGGAGGGCTCACCGGGGAGCTGTTTTTT.

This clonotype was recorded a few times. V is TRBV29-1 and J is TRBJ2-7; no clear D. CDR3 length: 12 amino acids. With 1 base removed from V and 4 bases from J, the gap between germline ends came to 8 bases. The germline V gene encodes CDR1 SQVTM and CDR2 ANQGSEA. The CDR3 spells CSVEGAGYEQYF. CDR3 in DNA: TGCAGCGTTGAAGGGGCAGGATACGAGCAGTACTTC.

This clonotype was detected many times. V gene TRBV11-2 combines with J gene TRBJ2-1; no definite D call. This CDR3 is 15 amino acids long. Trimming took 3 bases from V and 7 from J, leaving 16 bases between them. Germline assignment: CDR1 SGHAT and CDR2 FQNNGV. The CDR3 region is CASSFRADRRNEQFF. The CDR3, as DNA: TGTGCCAGCAGCTTCCGGGCCGACCGGCGAAATGAGCAGTTCTTC.

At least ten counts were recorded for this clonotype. The CDR3 DNA follows: TGTGCCAGCAGACCCTACATAATCTCTGGAAACACCATATATTTT. Translation: CASRPYIISGNTIYF. The chain combines TRBV12-3 or TRBV12-4 with TRBJ1-3; unclear D gene. This CDR3 spans 15 amino acids. Between the trimmed V and J ends, which lost 6 bases and 0 bases, there was a span of 12 bases.

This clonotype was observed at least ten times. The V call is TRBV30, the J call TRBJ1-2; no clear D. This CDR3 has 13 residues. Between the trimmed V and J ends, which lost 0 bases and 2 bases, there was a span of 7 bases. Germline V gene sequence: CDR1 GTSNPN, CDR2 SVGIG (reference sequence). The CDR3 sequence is CAWSVRQNYGYTF. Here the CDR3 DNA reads TGTGCCTGGAGTGTACGACAAAACTATGGCTACACCTTC.

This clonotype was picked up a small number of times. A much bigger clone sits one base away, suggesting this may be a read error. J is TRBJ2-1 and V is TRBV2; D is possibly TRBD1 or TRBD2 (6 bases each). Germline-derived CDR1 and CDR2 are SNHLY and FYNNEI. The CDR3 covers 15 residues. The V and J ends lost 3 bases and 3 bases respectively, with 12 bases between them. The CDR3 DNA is TGTGCCAGCAGTGAGGACGGGGGCCTCTACAATGAGCAGTTCTTC. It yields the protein CASSEDGGLYNEQFF.

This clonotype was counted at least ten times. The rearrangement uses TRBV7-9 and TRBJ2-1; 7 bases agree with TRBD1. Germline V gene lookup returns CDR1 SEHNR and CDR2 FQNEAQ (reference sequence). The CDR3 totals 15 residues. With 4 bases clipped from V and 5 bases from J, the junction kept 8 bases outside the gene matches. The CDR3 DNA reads TGTGCCAGCAGCTCCACCGTACAGGGGAACAATGAGCAGTTCTTC. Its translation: CASSSTVQGNNEQFF. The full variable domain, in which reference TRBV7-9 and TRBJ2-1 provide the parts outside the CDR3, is DTGVSQNPRHKITKRGQNVTFRCDPISEHNRLYWYRQTLGQGPEFLTYFQNEAQLEKSRLLSDRFSAERPKGSFSTLEIQRTEQGDSAMYLCASSSTVQGNNEQFFGPGTRLTVL.

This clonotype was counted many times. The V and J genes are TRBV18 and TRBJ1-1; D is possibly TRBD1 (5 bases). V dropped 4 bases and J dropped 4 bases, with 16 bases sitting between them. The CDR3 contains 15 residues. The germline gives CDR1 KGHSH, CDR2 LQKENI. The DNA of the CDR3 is TGTGCCAGCTCACGGCCGGGGGTAGAGAGCACTGAAGCTTTCTTT. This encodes CASSRPGVESTEAFF.

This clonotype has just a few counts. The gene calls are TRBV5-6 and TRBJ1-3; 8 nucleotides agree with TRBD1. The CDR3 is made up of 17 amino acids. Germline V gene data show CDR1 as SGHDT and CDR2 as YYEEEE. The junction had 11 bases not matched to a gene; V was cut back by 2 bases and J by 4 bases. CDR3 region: CASSLRGQGLRGNTIYF. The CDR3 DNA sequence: TGTGCCAGCAGCTTACGTGGACAGGGCCTACGGGGAAACACCATATATTTT.

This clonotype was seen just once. The CDR3 coding sequence is TGTGCCAGCAGCGTAGCCGGGAATCGCCACGAGCAGTACTTC. Encoded protein: CASSVAGNRHEQYF. The chain is built from TRBV9 and TRBJ2-7; possible D gene TRBD2, 5 bases. With 0 bases removed from V and 5 bases from J, the gap between germline ends came to 12 bases. Germline lookup yields CDR1 SGDLS and CDR2 YYNGEE. There are 14 residues in the CDR3. Full variable domain (remainder filled in from reference TRBV9 and TRBJ2-7): DSGVTQTPKHLITATGQRVTLRCSPRSGDLSVYWYQQSLDQGLQFLIQYYNGEERAKGNILERFSAQQFPDLHSELNLSSLELGDSALYFCASSVAGNRHEQYFGPGTRLTVT.

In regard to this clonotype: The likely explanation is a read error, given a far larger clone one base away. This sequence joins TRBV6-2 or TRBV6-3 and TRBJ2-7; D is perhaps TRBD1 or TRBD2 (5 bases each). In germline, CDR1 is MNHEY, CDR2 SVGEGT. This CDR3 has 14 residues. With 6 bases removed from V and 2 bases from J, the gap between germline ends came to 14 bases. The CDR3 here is CASRQGPATYEQYF. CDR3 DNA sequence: TGTGCCAGCAGGCAGGGACCTGCGACCTACGAGCAGTACTTC.

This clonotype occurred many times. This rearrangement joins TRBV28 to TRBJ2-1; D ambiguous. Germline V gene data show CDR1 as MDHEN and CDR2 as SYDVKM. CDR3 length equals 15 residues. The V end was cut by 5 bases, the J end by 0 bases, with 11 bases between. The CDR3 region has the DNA TGTGCCAGCAGTCTCCTGACTCTCTCCTACAATGAGCAGTTCTTC. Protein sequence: CASSLLTLSYNEQFF.

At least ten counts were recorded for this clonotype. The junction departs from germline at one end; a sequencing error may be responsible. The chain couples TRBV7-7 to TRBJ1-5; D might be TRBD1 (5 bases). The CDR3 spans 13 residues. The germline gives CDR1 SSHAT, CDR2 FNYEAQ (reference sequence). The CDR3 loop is CASSGGFGQPQHF. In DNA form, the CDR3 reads TGTGCTAGCAGCGGGGGGTTCGGTCAGCCCCAGCATTTT.

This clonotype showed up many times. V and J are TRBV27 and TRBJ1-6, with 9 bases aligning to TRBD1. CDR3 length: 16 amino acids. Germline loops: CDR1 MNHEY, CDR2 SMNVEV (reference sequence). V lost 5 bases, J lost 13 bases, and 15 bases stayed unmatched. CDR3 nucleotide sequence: TGTGCCAGCAGTCGGAAGACCGGGACAGGGCATTACCCCCTCCACTTT. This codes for CASSRKTGTGHYPLHF.

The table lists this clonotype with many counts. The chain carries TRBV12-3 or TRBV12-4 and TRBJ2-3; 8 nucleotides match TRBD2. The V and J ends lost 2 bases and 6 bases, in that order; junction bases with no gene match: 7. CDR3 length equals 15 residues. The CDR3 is CASSLSTSGLDTQYF. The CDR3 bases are TGTGCCAGCAGTTTATCAACTAGCGGACTCGATACGCAGTATTTT.

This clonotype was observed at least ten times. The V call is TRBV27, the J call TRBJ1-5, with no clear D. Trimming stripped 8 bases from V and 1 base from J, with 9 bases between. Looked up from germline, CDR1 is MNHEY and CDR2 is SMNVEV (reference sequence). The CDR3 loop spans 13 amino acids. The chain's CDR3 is CASRVGSNQPQHF. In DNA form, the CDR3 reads TGTGCCAGCCGGGTAGGGAGCAATCAGCCCCAGCATTTT.

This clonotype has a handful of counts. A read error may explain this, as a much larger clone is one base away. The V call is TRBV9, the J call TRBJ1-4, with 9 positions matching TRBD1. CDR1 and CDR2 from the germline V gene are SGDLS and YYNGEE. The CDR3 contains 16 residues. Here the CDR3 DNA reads TGTGCCAGCAGCGTAGGAGGGACAGGGACTAATGAAAAACTGCTTTTT. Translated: CASSVGGTGTNEKLLF.